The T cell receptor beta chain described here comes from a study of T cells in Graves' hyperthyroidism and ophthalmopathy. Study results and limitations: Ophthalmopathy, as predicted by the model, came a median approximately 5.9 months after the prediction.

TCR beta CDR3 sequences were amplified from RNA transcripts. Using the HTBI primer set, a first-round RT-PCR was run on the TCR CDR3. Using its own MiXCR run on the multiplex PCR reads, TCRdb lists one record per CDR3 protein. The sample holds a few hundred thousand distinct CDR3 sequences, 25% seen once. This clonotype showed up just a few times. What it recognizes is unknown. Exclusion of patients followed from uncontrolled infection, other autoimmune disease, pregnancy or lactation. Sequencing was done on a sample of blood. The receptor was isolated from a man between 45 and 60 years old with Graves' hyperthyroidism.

The DNA of the CDR3 is TGTGCCAGTAGTCCTTCCATGCGATCCATGAACACTGAAGCTTTCTTT. Residues: CASSPSMRSMNTEAFF. The chain couples TRBV19 to TRBJ1-1; no reliable D call. This CDR3 contains 16 residues. V lost 5 bases, J lost 0 bases, and 16 bases lay in between. Germline-derived CDR1 and CDR2 are LNHDA and SQIVND (reference sequence). Filled out from reference TRBV19 and TRBJ1-1, the complete variable domain reads DGGITQSPKYLFRKEGQNVTLSCEQNLNHDAMYWYRQDPGQGLRLIYYSQIVNDFQKGDIAEGYSVSREKKESFPLTVTSAQKNPTAFYLCASSPSMRSMNTEAFFGQGTRLTVV.